These 14 T cell receptor beta chains originate from one sample sequenced in a study of CD8 T cells in ankylosing spondylitis. TCRdb called the 5' RACE reads again in MiXCR, with one record for every CDR3 protein. The repertoire has around 250,000 distinct CDR3 sequences, roughly 32% of them found once; the top ten carry approximately 4.4%. Material: blood, either unsorted or a sorted T cell fraction (not recorded which). The source of these receptors is a male donor with ankylosing spondylitis or in good health (not recorded which).

This rearrangement joins TRBV15 to TRBJ2-2; 7 bases align to TRBD1. V lost 8 bases and J lost 0; bases outside the gene matches: 3. The CDR3 is made up of 14 amino acids. Germline loops: CDR1 LNHNV, CDR2 YYDKDF (reference sequence). The CDR3 loop is CATQGTANTGELFF. Written as DNA, the CDR3 is TGTGCCACCCAAGGGACAGCGAACACCGGGGAGCTGTTTTTT.

The chain links TRBV12-3 or TRBV12-4 to TRBJ2-7; 10 bases agree with TRBD1. After removal of 5 bases from V and 7 bases from J, the junction contained 11 bases not matched to a gene. The CDR3 covers 15 residues. The CDR3: CASSPTGTGAGEQYF. As DNA, the CDR3 is TGTGCCAGCAGTCCAACCGGGACAGGGGCGGGGGAGCAGTACTTC.

This chain links TRBV28 with TRBJ2-4, with D perhaps matching TRBD2 (6 bases). CDR3 length: 12 amino acids. V was shortened by 7 bases and J by 9 bases, with 13 bases between the two germline ends. Per the germline V gene, CDR1 is MDHEN and CDR2 is SYDVKM. CDR3 DNA sequence: TGTGCCAGCAACGGGGGAAGAGGCATTCAGTACTTC. Translating it yields CASNGGRGIQYF.

CDR3 amino acids: CASRSRDRDTHEQYF. The CDR3 nucleotides read TGTGCCAGCAGATCTCGGGACAGGGACACCCACGAGCAGTACTTC. The chain combines TRBV11-1 with TRBJ2-7; TRBD1 matches 9 bases. The germline V gene has CDR1 SGHAT and CDR2 FQDESV (reference sequence). With 6 bases clipped from V and 5 bases from J, the junction kept 11 bases outside the gene matches. This CDR3 comprises 15 residues.

The chain joins TRBV15 to TRBJ1-1, with 12 bases lining up with TRBD1. Germline V gene sequence: CDR1 LNHNV, CDR2 YYDKDF (reference sequence). The CDR3 has 18 amino acids. The junction had 9 bases not matched to a gene; V was cut back by 1 base and J by 3 bases. The CDR3, as DNA: TGTGCCACCAGCAGAGGAGGGGACAGGGGGCTTAGGGACACTGAAGCTTTCTTT. The encoded protein is CATSRGGDRGLRDTEAFF.

The V and J genes are TRBV29-1 and TRBJ1-1, with D possibly being TRBD1 (5 bases). The CDR3 has 11 residues. The ends were cut back, 7 bases at V and 6 bases at J, with 12 bases in the middle. Germline V gives CDR1 SQVTM, CDR2 ANQGSEA. DNA of the CDR3: TGCAGCGGAAAACGGGGGGCTGAAGCTTTCTTT. Its protein product is CSGKRGAEAFF.

This chain connects TRBV20-1 to TRBJ1-2; no firm D call. CDR3 length: 13 amino acids. Germline assignment: CDR1 DFQATT and CDR2 SNEGSKA (reference sequence). V shed 3 bases and J shed 8 bases, with 16 bases lying between them. The DNA for the CDR3 is TGCAGTGCTAGCTTACAGTACATCGGGGGCTACACCTTC. Translating it yields CSASLQYIGGYTF.

This chain links TRBV20-1 with TRBJ2-2, with a weak D call TRBD2 (5 bases). CDR3 size: 13 residues. Germline V gives CDR1 DFQATT, CDR2 SNEGSKA (reference sequence). V dropped 6 bases and J dropped 3 bases, with 11 bases sitting between them. As DNA, the CDR3 is TGCAGTGCGAGCGGCGTCGACACCGGGGAGCTGTTTTTT. This translates into CSASGVDTGELFF.

The V and J genes are TRBV27 and TRBJ2-7, with a possible D match to TRBD2 (5 bases). Trimming pared 5 bases from V and 4 bases from J, leaving 15 bases between. The CDR3 spans 14 residues. CDR1 and CDR2 from the germline V gene are MNHEY and SMNVEV (reference sequence). The CDR3 nucleotides are TGTGCCAGCAGTCCAGCCTCACGGACTTACGAGCAGTACTTC. Translation: CASSPASRTYEQYF.

The rearrangement joins TRBV7-8 to TRBJ2-7; D gene unclear. Germline V gives CDR1 SGHVS, CDR2 FQNEAQ. The CDR3 has 11 amino acids. The ends were cut back, 4 bases at V and 6 bases at J, with 7 bases in the middle. CDR3 protein: CASSSYSEQYF. The CDR3 nucleotides read TGTGCCAGCAGCTCCTATAGCGAGCAGTACTTC.

The chain combines TRBV5-5 with TRBJ2-6; tentative D call: TRBD2 (5 bases). From germline, CDR1 is SGHKS and CDR2 YYEKEE (reference sequence). V lost 5 bases and J lost 2, with 11 bases in between. This CDR3 region has 15 residues. Here the CDR3 reads CASRKMEAGANVLTF. As DNA, the CDR3 is TGTGCCAGCAGAAAGATGGAGGCTGGGGCCAACGTCCTGACTTTC. Full variable domain (rest looked up from reference TRBV5-5 and TRBJ2-6): DAGVTQSPTHLIKTRGQQVTLRCSPISGHKSVSWYQQVLGQGPQFIFQYYEKEERGRGNFPDRFSARQFPNYSSELNVNALLLGDSALYLCASRKMEAGANVLTFGAGSRLTVL.

This clonotype was seen only once. CDR3 in amino acids: CATLRPIAGLNEQYF. The CDR3 DNA is TGTGCCACCTTAAGGCCCATAGCGGGTCTTAACGAGCAGTACTTC. This sequence joins TRBV28 and TRBJ2-7; 7 nucleotides line up with TRBD2. Germline V gene lookup returns CDR1 MDHEN and CDR2 SYDVKM. This CDR3 has 15 amino acids. J was trimmed by 5 bases and V by 10 bases; bases with no gene match: 17.

This chain connects TRBV12-3 or TRBV12-4 to TRBJ2-3; D ambiguous. V lost 6 bases, J lost 7 bases, and 8 bases lay in between. This CDR3 region has 11 residues. For the CDR3, the DNA is TGTGCCAGCAGCCTGACGAATACGCAGTATTTT. The encoded protein is CASSLTNTQYF.

This clonotype was picked up a small number of times. CDR3 in DNA: TGCAGCGTCGCAGGGAGGGGCTCCTACAATGAGCAGTTCTTC. Amino acids: CSVAGRGSYNEQFF. The chain combines TRBV29-1 with TRBJ2-1, with 7 bases identical to TRBD2. After removal of 6 bases from V and 0 bases from J, the junction contained 5 bases not matched to a gene. The CDR3 contains 14 residues. The germline CDR1 and CDR2 sequences are SQVTM and ANQGSEA.